The 30 T cell receptor beta chains reported below all come from one sample, sequenced in a study of T cell responses to AZD1222 COVID-19 vaccine. Using immunoSEQ multiplex PCR, the repertoire was profiled, and TCRdb retains in-frame clones only, with some absent. The sample yields about 140,000 clones, approximately 88% seen once. Here the sequenced sample was peripheral blood, taken on day 0 of AZD1222 vaccination. Receptor source: an adult in good health.

The genes are TRBV7-9 and TRBJ1-4, with D maybe TRBD1 (5 bases). Trimming pared 5 bases from V and 2 bases from J, leaving 15 bases between. This CDR3 spans 16 amino acids. CDR1 is SEHNR and CDR2 is FQNEAQ in the germline V gene (reference sequence). In DNA, the CDR3 is TGTGCCAGCAGCCCCGGTCTAGGGGTCACTAATGAAAAACTGTTTTTT. This encodes CASSPGLGVTNEKLFF.

The CDR3: CAINSRQGWQETQYF. The CDR3 nucleotides are TGTGCCATCAACTCTAGACAGGGGTGGCAAGAGACCCAGTACTTC. The chain is built from TRBV7-9 and TRBJ2-5; 8 bases agree with TRBD1. The CDR3 extends over 15 amino acids. V lost 10 bases to trimming and J lost 2 bases; unmatched junction nucleotides: 12. Germline assignment: CDR1 SEHNR and CDR2 FQNEAQ (reference sequence).

This sequence joins TRBV2 and TRBJ1-4, with 7 bases identical to TRBD1. The CDR3 is 14 amino acids. The V and J ends lost 5 bases and 5 bases, in that order; junction bases with no gene match: 5. The germline gives CDR1 SNHLY, CDR2 FYNNEI. The CDR3 here is CASSRQGLNEKLFF. CDR3 nucleotides: TGTGCCAGCAGTAGACAGGGCTTAAATGAAAAACTGTTTTTT.

V is TRBV13 and J is TRBJ2-3; a possible D gene is TRBD2 (6 bases). The CDR3 totals 15 residues. V gave up 2 bases and J gave up 6 bases, with 15 bases separating them. Germline V gene lookup returns CDR1 PRHDT and CDR2 FYEKMQ (reference sequence). This CDR3 is CASSLRPSELDTQYF. DNA of the CDR3: TGTGCCAGCAGCTTACGGCCTAGCGAGTTGGATACGCAGTATTTT.

V gene TRBV9 combines with J gene TRBJ2-5; 13 nucleotides line up with TRBD2. This CDR3 contains 16 residues. Germline values: CDR1 SGDLS, CDR2 YYNGEE. Trimming at V came to 0 bases and at J to 3 bases, leaving 2 bases not matched to a gene. The CDR3 DNA follows: TGTGCCAGCAGCGTAGGGGGACTAGCGGGGAAAGAGACCCAGTACTTC. Translating gives CASSVGGLAGKETQYF.

V and J are TRBV28 and TRBJ1-4; no clear D gene. V gave up 3 bases and J gave up 3 bases, with 11 bases separating them. The germline V gene encodes CDR1 MDHEN and CDR2 SYDVKM. The CDR3 length is 15 residues. The CDR3 region is CASSFDWASNEKLFF. The CDR3 region has the DNA TGTGCCAGCAGTTTTGACTGGGCATCTAATGAAAAACTGTTTTTT.

This chain connects TRBV4-1 to TRBJ2-1; 9 nucleotides align to TRBD2. This CDR3 region has 17 residues. V was clipped by 6 bases and J by 2 bases; unmatched bases: 11. Germline V gene lookup returns CDR1 MGHRA and CDR2 YSYEKL. CDR3 loop: CASRISSGSHTYNEQFF. Written as DNA, the CDR3 is TGCGCCAGCAGGATTAGTAGCGGGAGTCATACCTACAATGAGCAGTTCTTC.

The chain has TRBV6-2 or TRBV6-3 and TRBJ2-7; D not certain. Looked up from germline, CDR1 is MNHEY and CDR2 is SVGEGT. The ends were cut back, 0 bases at V and 4 bases at J, with 13 bases in the middle. The CDR3 has 15 amino acids. The CDR3 coding sequence is TGTGCCAGCAGTTACTCTGAAAAGACCTTATACGAGCAGTACTTC. Protein product: CASSYSEKTLYEQYF.

The chain recombines TRBV19 with TRBJ2-2, with TRBD2 as a possible D gene (5 bases). V was shortened by 8 bases and J by 6 bases, with 16 bases between the two germline ends. Germline assignment: CDR1 LNHDA and CDR2 SQIVND (reference sequence). This CDR3 has 14 amino acids. The CDR3, as DNA: TGTGCCAGTCGGGAACCAGGATCGGCCGGGGAGCTGTTTTTT. This translates into CASREPGSAGELFF.

The V gene is TRBV30, the J gene TRBJ2-3; D possibly uses TRBD1 or TRBD2 (5 bases each). The CDR3 is made up of 14 amino acids. Germline V gene sequence: CDR1 GTSNPN, CDR2 SVGIG (reference sequence). The germline V and J ends were trimmed by 4 bases and 2 bases, with 13 bases remaining between them. CDR3 bases: TGTGCCTGGACGGGGACCCCCAACACAGATACGCAGTATTTT. Translated: CAWTGTPNTDTQYF.

The V call is TRBV28, the J call TRBJ1-6, with D perhaps matching TRBD1 (6 bases). V was clipped by 5 bases and J by 11 bases, with 10 bases between them. CDR1 and CDR2 (germline): MDHEN, SYDVKM. This CDR3 comprises 12 residues. CDR3 DNA: TGTGCCAGCAGTACAGGGTTAGCACCCCTCCACTTT. Amino acids: CASSTGLAPLHF.

V usage is TRBV28 and J usage is TRBJ2-7; 8 nucleotides agree with TRBD1. CDR1 MDHEN and CDR2 SYDVKM come from the germline V gene. The CDR3 is 16 residues long. The ends lost 6 bases at V and 6 bases at J; junction bases unmatched: 16. The CDR3 DNA reads as TGTGCCAGCAGCGAAACTCAACTCGGACAGGGCGGCGAGCAGTACTTC. It codes for CASSETQLGQGGEQYF.

This chain connects TRBV6-4 to TRBJ2-1; tentatively, D is TRBD2 (6 bases). V lost 0 bases to trimming and J lost 3 bases, with 9 bases between them. CDR1 is MRHNA, CDR2 SNTAGT, per germline. CDR3 length: 15 amino acids. CDR3 nucleotide sequence: TGTGCCAGCAGTGACTCGGGCGGGAACTACAATGAGCAGTTCTTC. Protein product: CASSDSGGNYNEQFF.

About this clone: Distinct nucleotide sequences in the sample also encode this CDR3. The chain joins TRBV9 to TRBJ2-3; D uncertain. Trimming took 3 bases from V and 3 from J, leaving 5 bases between them. The CDR3 runs 12 residues. Germline CDR1 SGDLS, CDR2 YYNGEE. The CDR3 DNA reads as TGTGCCAGCAGCGGAGATACAGATACGCAGTATTTT. Amino acid sequence: CASSGDTDTQYF.

V gene TRBV27 combines with J gene TRBJ1-2, with 11 nucleotides matching TRBD1. The germline V gene encodes CDR1 MNHEY and CDR2 SMNVEV (reference sequence). CDR3 length equals 17 residues. V gave up 6 bases and J gave up 4 bases; unmatched junction bases: 13. The CDR3 spells CASRPGQGGPGGYGYTF. The CDR3 coding sequence is TGTGCCAGCAGGCCGGGACAGGGGGGACCGGGGGGCTATGGCTACACCTTC.

This sequence joins TRBV4-1 and TRBJ1-1, with D possibly TRBD1 on 6 matching bases. Germline CDR1 and CDR2: MGHRA and YSYEKL. V was shortened by 4 bases and J by 0 bases, with 12 bases between the two germline ends. The CDR3 runs to 15 residues. CDR3 amino acids: CASSPRKGVNTEAFF. The DNA of the CDR3 is TGCGCCAGCAGCCCAAGAAAGGGGGTGAACACTGAAGCTTTCTTT.

The rearrangement uses TRBV28 and TRBJ2-7, with TRBD1 identical over 7 bases. The trim removed 6 bases at V and 9 bases at J, leaving 14 bases unmatched. Looked up from germline, CDR1 is MDHEN and CDR2 is SYDVKM. CDR3 length equals 14 residues. CDR3 coding DNA: TGTGCCAGCAGCTCCCAAGAGGGGGCGCTGAGGCAGTACTTC. Translating it yields CASSSQEGALRQYF.

J is TRBJ1-5 and V is TRBV7-8; D gene ambiguous. Germline CDR1 and CDR2: SGHVS and FQNEAQ. This CDR3 has 16 residues. The V end lost 0 bases, the J end lost 6 bases, and 15 bases lay between the germline ends. The CDR3 DNA sequence: TGTGCCAGCAGCTTAGCCCCCCCGGAGGGCGGTCAGCCCCAGCATTTT. The encoded protein is CASSLAPPEGGQPQHF.

The chain couples TRBV28 to TRBJ2-3; 9 bases are a match to TRBD2. The CDR3 sequence is 16 residues long. The ends lost 6 bases at V and 2 bases at J; junction bases unmatched: 9. Germline V gene sequence: CDR1 MDHEN, CDR2 SYDVKM. CDR3 protein: CASSRGSGSPTDTQYF. Written as DNA, the CDR3 is TGTGCCAGCAGCCGAGGTAGCGGGAGCCCCACAGATACGCAGTATTTT.

The J gene is TRBJ2-5, the V gene TRBV3-1 (or the pseudogene TRBV3-2); 9 nucleotides agree with TRBD2. This CDR3 comprises 19 residues. CDR1 is LGHDT and CDR2 is YNNKEL in the germline V gene (reference sequence). The V gene end was trimmed by 0 bases and the J gene end by 4 bases; junction bases not matched to a gene: 15. The CDR3 loop reads CASSQDKAERGVPLETQYF. CDR3 sequence (DNA): TGTGCCAGCAGCCAAGATAAGGCGGAGCGGGGGGTACCACTAGAGACCCAGTACTTC.

J is TRBJ2-2 and V is TRBV28, with unresolved D. Germline CDR1 reads MDHEN; CDR2 reads SYDVKM. V shed 0 bases and J shed 6 bases, with 11 bases lying between them. The CDR3 length is 15 residues. The DNA for the CDR3 is TGTGCCAGCAGTTTATGGTACAGCGAAGCCGGGGAGCTGTTTTTT. It encodes CASSLWYSEAGELFF.

The V and J genes are TRBV11-2 and TRBJ2-7; D might be TRBD2 (5 bases). The germline V and J ends were trimmed by 1 base and 3 bases, with 13 bases remaining between them. Germline loops: CDR1 SGHAT, CDR2 FQNNGV. The CDR3 is made up of 15 amino acids. CDR3 residues: CASSLVGGFLYEQYF. CDR3 nucleotides: TGTGCCAGCAGCTTAGTCGGCGGGTTCCTCTACGAGCAGTACTTC.

This chain joins TRBV5-5 and TRBJ1-1, with TRBD1 matching 7 bases. The CDR3 length is 15 residues. The junction had 7 bases not matched to a gene; V was cut back by 4 bases and J by 1 base. Germline V CDR1 and CDR2: SGHKS, YYEKEE (reference sequence). This chain's CDR3 is CASSLRDSGNTEAFF. CDR3 in DNA: TGTGCCAGCAGCCTGAGGGACAGCGGGAACACTGAAGCTTTCTTT.

V is TRBV5-1 and J is TRBJ1-3; D is unresolved. Trimming removed 1 base from V and 2 bases from J, with 13 bases in between. Per the germline V gene, CDR1 is SGHRS and CDR2 is YFSETQ. CDR3 length: 16 residues. The CDR3 nucleotides read TGCGCCAGCAGCTTGAATGGACTTGGGGCTGGAAACACCATATATTTT. Amino acids: CASSLNGLGAGNTIYF.

This clone was counted only a few times. This rearrangement joins TRBV15 to TRBJ2-7, with 7 bases identical to TRBD2. The CDR3 covers 17 residues. After removal of 0 bases from V and 4 bases from J, the junction contained 12 bases not matched to a gene. Germline CDR1 is LNHNV and CDR2 is YYDKDF (reference sequence). CDR3 residues: CATSRDSREKLEYEQYF. CDR3 DNA: TGTGCCACCAGCAGAGATTCGCGGGAGAAGCTTGAGTACGAGCAGTACTTC.

CDR3 in amino acids: CAWRRGEGAFF. CDR3 sequence (DNA): TGTGCCTGGAGGCGGGGGGAGGGAGCTTTCTTT. The J gene is TRBJ1-1, the V gene TRBV30, with D possibly being TRBD1 (5 bases). The CDR3 extends over 11 amino acids. From germline, CDR1 is GTSNPN and CDR2 SVGIG (reference sequence). Trimming stripped 3 bases from V and 10 bases from J, with 12 bases between.

This rearrangement joins TRBV19 to TRBJ1-5; no reliable D call. The germline CDR1 and CDR2 sequences are LNHDA and SQIVND (reference sequence). The CDR3 length is 15 residues. Trimming took off 3 bases at V and 5 bases at J, with 14 bases between the two ends. Written as DNA, the CDR3 is TGTGCCAGTAGTATGATGGGCACTACGGATCAGCCCCAGCATTTT. Translated: CASSMMGTTDQPQHF.

J is TRBJ2-2 and V is TRBV7-2; unclear D gene. Trimming took off 6 bases at V and 4 bases at J, with 9 bases between the two ends. There are 13 residues in the CDR3. The V gene's germline CDR1 is SGHTA and CDR2 FQGNSA. The CDR3 nucleotides are TGTGCCAGCAGGCCTCGGCCCACCGGGGAGCTGTTTTTT. Translation: CASRPRPTGELFF.

The rearrangement links TRBV19 to TRBJ2-7, with 11 bases identical to TRBD2. Germline assignment: CDR1 LNHDA and CDR2 SQIVND (reference sequence). This CDR3 spans 15 amino acids. V was pared by 6 bases and J by 3 bases, with 7 bases of the junction left unmatched. The CDR3 DNA reads TGTGCCAGTAGATCGGGGACTAGCGGCTTCTACGAGCAGTACTTC. Protein product: CASRSGTSGFYEQYF.

The chain is built from TRBV5-4 and TRBJ2-5; TRBD1 might be the D (5 bases). The V gene lost 2 bases and the J gene lost 5 bases, with 10 bases spanning the gap. The CDR3 extends over 13 amino acids. Germline CDR1 SGHNT, CDR2 YYREEE (reference sequence). The CDR3 nucleotides read TGTGCCAGCAGCTTCAAAGGGGTCGAGACCCAGTACTTC. Its translation is CASSFKGVETQYF.